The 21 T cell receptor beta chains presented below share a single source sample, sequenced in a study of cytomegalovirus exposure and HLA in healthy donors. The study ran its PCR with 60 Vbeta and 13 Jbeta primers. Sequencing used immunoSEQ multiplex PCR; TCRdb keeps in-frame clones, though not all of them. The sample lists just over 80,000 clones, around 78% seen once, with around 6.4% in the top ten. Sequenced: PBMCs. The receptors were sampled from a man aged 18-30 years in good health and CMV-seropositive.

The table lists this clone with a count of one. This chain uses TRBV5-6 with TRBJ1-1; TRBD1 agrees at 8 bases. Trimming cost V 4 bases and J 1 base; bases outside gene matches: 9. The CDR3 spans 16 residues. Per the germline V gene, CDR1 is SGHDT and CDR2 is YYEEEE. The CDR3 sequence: CASSPGTGHPNTEAFF. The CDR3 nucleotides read TGTGCCAGCAGCCCCGGGACAGGACACCCGAACACTGAAGCTTTCTTT. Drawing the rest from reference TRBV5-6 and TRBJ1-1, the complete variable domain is DAGVTQSPTHLIKTRGQQVTLRCSPKSGHDTVSWYQQALGQGPQFIFQYYEEEERQRGNFPDRFSGHQFPNYSSELNVNALLLGDSALYLCASSPGTGHPNTEAFFGQGTRLTVV.

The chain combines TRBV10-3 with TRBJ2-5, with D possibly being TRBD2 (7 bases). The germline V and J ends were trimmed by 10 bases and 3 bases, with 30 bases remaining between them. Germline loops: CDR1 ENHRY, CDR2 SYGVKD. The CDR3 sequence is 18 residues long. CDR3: CATGPGNAGAGAEETQYF. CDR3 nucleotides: TGTGCCACCGGGCCAGGAAATGCGGGTGCGGGGGCAGAAGAGACCCAGTACTTC.

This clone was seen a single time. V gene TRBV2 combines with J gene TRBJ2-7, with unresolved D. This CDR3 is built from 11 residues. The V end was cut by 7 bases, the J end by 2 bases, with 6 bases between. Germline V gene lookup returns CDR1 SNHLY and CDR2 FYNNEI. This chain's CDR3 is CASTVAYEQYF. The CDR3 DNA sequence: TGTGCCAGCACTGTAGCCTACGAGCAGTACTTC.

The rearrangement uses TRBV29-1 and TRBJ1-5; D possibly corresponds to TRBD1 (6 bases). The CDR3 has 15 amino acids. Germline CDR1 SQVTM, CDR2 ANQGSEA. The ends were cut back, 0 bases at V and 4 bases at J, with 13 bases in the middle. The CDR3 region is CSVEDAAGTNQPQHF. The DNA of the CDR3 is TGCAGCGTTGAAGATGCGGCAGGGACAAATCAGCCCCAGCATTTT.

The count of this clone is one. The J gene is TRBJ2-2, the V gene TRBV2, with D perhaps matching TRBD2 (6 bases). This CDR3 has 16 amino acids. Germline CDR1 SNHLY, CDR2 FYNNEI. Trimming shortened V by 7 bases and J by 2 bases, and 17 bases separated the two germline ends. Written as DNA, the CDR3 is TGTGCCAGCACTTCCGGGGGTGGGGCAAACACCGGGGAGCTGTTTTTT. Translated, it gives CASTSGGGANTGELFF. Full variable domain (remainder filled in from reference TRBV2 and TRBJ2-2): EPEVTQTPSHQVTQMGQEVILRCVPISNHLYFYWYRQILGQKVEFLVSFYNNEISEKSEIFDDQFSVERPDGSNFTLKIRSTKLEDSAMYFCASTSGGGANTGELFFGEGSRLTVL.

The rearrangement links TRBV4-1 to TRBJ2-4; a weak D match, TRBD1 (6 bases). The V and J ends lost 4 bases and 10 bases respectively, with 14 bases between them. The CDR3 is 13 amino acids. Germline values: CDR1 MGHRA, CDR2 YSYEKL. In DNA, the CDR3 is TGCGCCAGCAGCCCAAAACAGGGATGGATTCAGTACTTC. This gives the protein CASSPKQGWIQYF.

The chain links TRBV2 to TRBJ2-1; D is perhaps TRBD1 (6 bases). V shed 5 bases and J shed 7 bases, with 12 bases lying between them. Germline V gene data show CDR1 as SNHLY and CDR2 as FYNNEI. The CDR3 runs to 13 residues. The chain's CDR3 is CASSLQGSNEQFF. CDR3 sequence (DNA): TGTGCCAGCAGTCTCCAGGGGTCGAATGAGCAGTTCTTC.

The CDR3: CASSLAGVGQETQYF. Written as DNA, the CDR3 is TGTGCCAGCAGCTTAGCGGGAGTAGGTCAAGAGACCCAGTACTTC. The J gene is TRBJ2-5, the V gene TRBV7-9, with D perhaps TRBD2 (5 bases). The germline CDR1 and CDR2 sequences are SEHNR and FQNEAQ (reference sequence). The V gene lost 0 bases and the J gene lost 2 bases, with 10 bases spanning the gap. This CDR3 is built from 15 residues.

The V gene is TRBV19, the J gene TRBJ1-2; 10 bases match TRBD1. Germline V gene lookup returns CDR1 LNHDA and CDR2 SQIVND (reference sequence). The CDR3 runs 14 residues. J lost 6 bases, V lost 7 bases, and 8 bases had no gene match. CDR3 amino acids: CASTPTGGADGYTF. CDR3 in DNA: TGTGCCAGTACTCCGACAGGGGGCGCGGATGGCTACACCTTC.

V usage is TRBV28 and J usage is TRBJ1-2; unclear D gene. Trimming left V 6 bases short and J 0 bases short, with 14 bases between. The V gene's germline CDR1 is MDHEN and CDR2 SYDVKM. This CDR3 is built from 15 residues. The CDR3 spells CASRPPTGANYGYTF. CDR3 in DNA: TGTGCCAGCAGGCCACCGACGGGAGCTAACTATGGCTACACCTTC.

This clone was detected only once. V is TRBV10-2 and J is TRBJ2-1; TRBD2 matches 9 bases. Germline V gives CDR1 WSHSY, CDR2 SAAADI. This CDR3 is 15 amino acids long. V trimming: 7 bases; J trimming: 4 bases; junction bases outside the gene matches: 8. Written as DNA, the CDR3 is TGCGCCAGCACCCTAGCGGGAAGCGGGTACAATGAGCAGTTCTTC. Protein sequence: CASTLAGSGYNEQFF.

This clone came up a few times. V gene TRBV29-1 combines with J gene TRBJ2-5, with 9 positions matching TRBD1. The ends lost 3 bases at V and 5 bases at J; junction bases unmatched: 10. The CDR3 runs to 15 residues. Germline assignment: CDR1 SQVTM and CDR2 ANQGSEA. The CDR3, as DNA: TGCAGCGTTGATCATACCACAGGGGGCTTGGAGACCCAGTACTTC. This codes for CSVDHTTGGLETQYF.

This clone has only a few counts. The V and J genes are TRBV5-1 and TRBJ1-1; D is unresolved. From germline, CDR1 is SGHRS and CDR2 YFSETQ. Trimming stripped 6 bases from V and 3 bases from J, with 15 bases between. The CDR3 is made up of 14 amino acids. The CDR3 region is CASTTDPGYTEAFF. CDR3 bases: TGCGCCAGCACGACCGACCCGGGGTACACTGAAGCTTTCTTT.

The CDR3: CASREGTSTDTQYF. The CDR3 DNA follows: TGTGCCAGCCGAGAGGGTACCAGCACAGATACGCAGTATTTT. V gene TRBV28 combines with J gene TRBJ2-3; weak D call: TRBD2 (5 bases). Trimming stripped 8 bases from V and 0 bases from J, with 12 bases between. Germline CDR1 MDHEN, CDR2 SYDVKM. The CDR3 spans 14 residues.

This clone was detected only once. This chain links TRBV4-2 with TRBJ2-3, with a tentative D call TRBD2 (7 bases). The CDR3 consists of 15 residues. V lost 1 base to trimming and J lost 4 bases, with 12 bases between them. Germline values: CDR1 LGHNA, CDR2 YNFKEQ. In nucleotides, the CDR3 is TGTGCCAGCAGCCAAGCAGGGAGGGGGGCAGATACGCAGTATTTT. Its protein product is CASSQAGRGADTQYF.

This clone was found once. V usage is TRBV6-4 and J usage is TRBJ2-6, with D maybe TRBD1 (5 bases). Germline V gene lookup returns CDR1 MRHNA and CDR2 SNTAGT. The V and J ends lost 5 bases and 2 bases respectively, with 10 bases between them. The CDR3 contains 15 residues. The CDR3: CASSTTAAGANVLTF. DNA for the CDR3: TGTGCCAGCAGTACGACAGCCGCTGGGGCCAACGTCCTGACTTTC.

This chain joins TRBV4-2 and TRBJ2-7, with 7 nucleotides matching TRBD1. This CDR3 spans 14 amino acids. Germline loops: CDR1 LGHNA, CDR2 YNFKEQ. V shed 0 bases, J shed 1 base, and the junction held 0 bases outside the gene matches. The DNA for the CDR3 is TGTGCCAGCAGCCAAGAGGACAGGTCCTACGAGCAGTACTTC. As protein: CASSQEDRSYEQYF.

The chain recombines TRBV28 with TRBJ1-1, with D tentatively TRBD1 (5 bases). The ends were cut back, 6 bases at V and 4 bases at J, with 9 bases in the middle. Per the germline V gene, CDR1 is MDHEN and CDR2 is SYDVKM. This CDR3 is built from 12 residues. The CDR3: CASRGLITEAFF. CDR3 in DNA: TGTGCCAGCAGGGGGCTCATCACTGAAGCTTTCTTT.

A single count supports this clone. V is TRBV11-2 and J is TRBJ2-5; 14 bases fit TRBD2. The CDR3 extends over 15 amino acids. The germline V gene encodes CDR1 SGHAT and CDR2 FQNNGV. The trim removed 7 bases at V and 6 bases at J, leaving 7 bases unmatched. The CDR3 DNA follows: TGTGCCAGCACCTTTGGACTAGCGGGAGGACAGACCCAGTACTTC. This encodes CASTFGLAGGQTQYF.

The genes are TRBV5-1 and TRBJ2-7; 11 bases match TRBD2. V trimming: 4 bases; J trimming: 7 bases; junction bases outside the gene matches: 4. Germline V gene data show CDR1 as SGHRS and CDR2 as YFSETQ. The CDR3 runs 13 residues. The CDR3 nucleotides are TGCGCCAGCAGCCTGACTAGCGGGAATGAGCAGTACTTC. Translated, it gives CASSLTSGNEQYF. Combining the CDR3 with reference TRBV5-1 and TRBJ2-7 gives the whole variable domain KAGVTQTPRYLIKTRGQQVTLSCSPISGHRSVSWYQQTPGQGLQFLFEYFSETQRNKGNFPGRFSGRQFSNSRSEMNVSTLELGDSALYLCASSLTSGNEQYFGPGTRLTVT.

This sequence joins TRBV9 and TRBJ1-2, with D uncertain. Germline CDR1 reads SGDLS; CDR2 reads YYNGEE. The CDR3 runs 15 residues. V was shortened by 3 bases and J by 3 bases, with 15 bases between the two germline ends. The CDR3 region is CASSANNLAYYGYTF. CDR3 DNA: TGTGCCAGCAGCGCAAACAATCTGGCTTACTATGGCTACACCTTC.